The text below deals with one TCR beta chain. Germline CDR1 and CDR2: SGHVS and FQNEAQ. The germline V and J ends were trimmed by 6 bases and 2 bases, with 15 bases remaining between them. CDR3 length: 15 residues. This sample was taken from a study of OX40 agonist ivuxolimab in advanced cancers. The table came from immunoSEQ multiplex PCR; TCRdb's copy has only in-frame clones and leaves some out. The data show tens of thousands of clones, 88% seen once. The sequenced sample was CD4+ or CD8+ T cells sorted from blood, obtained in a trial of the OX40 agonist ivuxolimab. The clonotype comes from an adult with an advanced solid tumor such as melanoma, head and neck, liver or kidney cancer. J is TRBJ2-3 and V is TRBV7-8; TRBD2 might be the D (6 bases). The CDR3 loop reads CASRTSGLSTDTQYF. CDR3 in DNA: TGTGCCAGCAGAACTTCGGGACTCTCCACAGATACGCAGTATTTT.